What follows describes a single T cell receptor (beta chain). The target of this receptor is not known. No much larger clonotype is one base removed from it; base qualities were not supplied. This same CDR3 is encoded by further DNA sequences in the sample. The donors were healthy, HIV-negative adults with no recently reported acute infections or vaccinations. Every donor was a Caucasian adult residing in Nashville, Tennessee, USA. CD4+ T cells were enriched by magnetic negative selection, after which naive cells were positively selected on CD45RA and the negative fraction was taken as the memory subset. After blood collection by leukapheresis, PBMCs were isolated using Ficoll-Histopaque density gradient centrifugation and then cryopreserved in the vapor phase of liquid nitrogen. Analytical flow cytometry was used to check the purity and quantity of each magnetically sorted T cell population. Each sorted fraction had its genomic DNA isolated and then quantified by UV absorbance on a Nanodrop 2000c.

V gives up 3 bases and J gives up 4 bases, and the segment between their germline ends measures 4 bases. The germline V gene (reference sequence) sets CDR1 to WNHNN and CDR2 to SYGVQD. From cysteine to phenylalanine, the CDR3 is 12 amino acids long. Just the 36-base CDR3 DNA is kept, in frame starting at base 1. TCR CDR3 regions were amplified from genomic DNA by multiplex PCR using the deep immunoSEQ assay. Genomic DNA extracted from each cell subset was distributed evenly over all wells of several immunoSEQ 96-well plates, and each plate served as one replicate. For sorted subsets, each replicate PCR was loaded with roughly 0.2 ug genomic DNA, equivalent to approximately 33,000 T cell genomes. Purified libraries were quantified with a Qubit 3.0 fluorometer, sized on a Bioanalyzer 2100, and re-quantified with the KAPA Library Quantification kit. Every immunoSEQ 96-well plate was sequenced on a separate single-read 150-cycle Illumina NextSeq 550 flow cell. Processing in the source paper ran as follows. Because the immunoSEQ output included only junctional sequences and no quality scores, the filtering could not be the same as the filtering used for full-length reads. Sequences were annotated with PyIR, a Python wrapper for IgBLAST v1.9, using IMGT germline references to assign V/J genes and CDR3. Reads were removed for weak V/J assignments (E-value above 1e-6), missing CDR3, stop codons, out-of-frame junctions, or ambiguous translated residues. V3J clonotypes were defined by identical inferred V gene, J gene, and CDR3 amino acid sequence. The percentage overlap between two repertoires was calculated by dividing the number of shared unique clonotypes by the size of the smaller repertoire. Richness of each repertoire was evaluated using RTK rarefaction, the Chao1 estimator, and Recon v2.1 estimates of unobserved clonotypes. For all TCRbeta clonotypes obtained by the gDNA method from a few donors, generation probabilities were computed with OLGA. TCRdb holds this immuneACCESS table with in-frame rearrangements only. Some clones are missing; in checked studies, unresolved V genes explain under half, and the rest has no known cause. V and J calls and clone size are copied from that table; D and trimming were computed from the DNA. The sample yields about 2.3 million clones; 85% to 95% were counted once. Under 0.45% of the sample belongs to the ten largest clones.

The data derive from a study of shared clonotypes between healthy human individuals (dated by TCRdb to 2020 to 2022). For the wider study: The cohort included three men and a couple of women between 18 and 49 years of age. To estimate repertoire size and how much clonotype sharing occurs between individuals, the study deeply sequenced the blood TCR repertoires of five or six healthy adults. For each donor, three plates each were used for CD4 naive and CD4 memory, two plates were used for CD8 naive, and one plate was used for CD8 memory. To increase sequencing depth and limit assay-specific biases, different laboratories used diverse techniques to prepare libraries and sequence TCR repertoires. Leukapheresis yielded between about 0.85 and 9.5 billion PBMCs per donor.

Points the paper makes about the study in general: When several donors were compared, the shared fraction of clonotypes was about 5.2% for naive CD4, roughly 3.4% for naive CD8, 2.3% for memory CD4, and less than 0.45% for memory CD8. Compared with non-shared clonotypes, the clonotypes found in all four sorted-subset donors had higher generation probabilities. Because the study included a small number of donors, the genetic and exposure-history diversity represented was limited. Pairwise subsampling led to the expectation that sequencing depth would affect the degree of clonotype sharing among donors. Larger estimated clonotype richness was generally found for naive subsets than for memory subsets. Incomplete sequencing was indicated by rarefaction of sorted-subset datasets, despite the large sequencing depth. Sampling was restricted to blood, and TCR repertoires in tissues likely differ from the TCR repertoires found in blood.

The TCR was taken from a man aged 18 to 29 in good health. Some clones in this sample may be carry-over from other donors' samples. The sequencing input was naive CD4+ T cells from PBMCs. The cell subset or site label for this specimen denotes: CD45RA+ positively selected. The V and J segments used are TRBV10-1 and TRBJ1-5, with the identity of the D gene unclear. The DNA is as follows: TGCGCCAGCAGTGACGGGAATCAGCCCCAGCATTTT. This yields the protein CASSDGNQPQHF.